The clone carrying this T cell receptor (beta chain) came up many times. Its antigen is unidentified. The entry originates in a study of regulatory T cells in long-lasting Graves disease. Study at large: More than 5 years of antithyroid drugs with positive TSH receptor antibodies defined persistent Graves' disease.

Trimming removed 4 bases at V and 0 bases at J, with 6 bases between. This CDR3 has 14 residues. CDR1 and CDR2 from the germline V gene are LGHDT and YNNKEL (reference sequence). Arm-PCR of CDR3 regions and iRepertoire HTBI primers were used to build TCR beta libraries. In the authors' workflow: Identification across samples found more than 55 TRBV and fewer than 15 TRBJ segments. Each CDR3 protein gets one entry after TCRdb re-called the multiplex PCR reads with MiXCR. What appears here as the V and J calls and clone size reflects TCRdb's work, not the paper's. The table lists about 340,000 distinct CDR3 sequences, roughly a fifth of them singletons. Time point of the sample: persistent/refractory GD, antithyroid drugs over 5 years with positive TRAb. Scientists built the TCR library using RNA that was extracted from PBMCs. Study-wide results and caveats: Possibly, too few samples lowered accuracy. Persistent disease was characterized by preferential usage of TRBV28, TRBJ1-2 and TRBJ2-5.

The origin of this receptor is a female donor with Graves disease. The material was peripheral blood mononuclear cells (PBMCs), obtained when the disease was refractory, from a patient treated with antithyroid drugs. The chain is built from TRBV3-1 and TRBJ1-4; no clear D gene. CDR3 in DNA: TGTGCCAGCAGCCTGACTGCAACTAATGAAAAACTGTTTTTT. The encoded protein is CASSLTATNEKLFF.